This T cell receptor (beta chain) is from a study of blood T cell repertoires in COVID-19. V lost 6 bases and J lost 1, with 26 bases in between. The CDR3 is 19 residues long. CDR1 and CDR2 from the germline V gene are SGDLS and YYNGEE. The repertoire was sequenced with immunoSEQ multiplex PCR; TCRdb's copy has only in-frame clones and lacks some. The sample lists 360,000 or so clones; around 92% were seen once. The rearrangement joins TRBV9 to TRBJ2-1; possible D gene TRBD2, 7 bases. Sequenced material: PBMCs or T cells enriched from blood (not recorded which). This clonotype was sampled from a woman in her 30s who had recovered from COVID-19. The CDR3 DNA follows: TGTGCCAGCACAAAAAGGGGAACGGGGGGCGTCCTTTCCTACAATGAGCAGTTCTTC. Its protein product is CASTKRGTGGVLSYNEQFF.